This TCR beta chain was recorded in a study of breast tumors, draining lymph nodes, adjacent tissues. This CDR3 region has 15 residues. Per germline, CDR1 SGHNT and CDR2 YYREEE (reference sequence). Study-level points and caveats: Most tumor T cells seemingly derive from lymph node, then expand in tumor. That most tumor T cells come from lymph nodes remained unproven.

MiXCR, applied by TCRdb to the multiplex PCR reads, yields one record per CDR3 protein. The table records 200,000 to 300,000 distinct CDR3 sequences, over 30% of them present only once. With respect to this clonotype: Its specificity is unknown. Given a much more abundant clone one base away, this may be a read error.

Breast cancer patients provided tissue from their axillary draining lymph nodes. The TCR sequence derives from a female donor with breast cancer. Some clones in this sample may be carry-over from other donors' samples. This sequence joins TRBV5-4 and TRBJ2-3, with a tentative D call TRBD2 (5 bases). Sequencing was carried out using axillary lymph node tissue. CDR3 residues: CASSLGVFGGDTRYF. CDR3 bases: TGTGCCAGCAGCTTGGGGGTCTTTGGAGGAGATACGCGGTATTTT.